This TCR beta chain was sequenced during a study of Ad26.COV2.S vaccination and SARS-CoV-2 variants. General observations from the study: Substantial breadth in spike-specific CD8+ and CD4+ T cell responses was reportedly seen after vaccination. Vaccine recipients posted higher spike-specific TCR breadth than their placebo counterparts. Analytic work on TCR breadth and depth might have understated the full extent of total T cell responses.

Libraries were prepared by immunoSEQ multiplex PCR; TCRdb keeps only in-frame clonotypes and omits some of them. The sample contains a few hundred thousand clones, roughly 90% of which appear only once. The sample's treatment: 15 to 20 received Ad26.COV2.S at low or high dose, single or two shots; five or six received placebo; per-sample allocation not given. The samples were gathered on day 63 after the first injection of vaccine or placebo. On this clone: The antigen is not known.

The V gene's germline CDR1 is SGHNT and CDR2 YYREEE (reference sequence). The CDR3 sequence is 13 residues long. The V and J ends lost 2 bases and 6 bases, in that order; junction bases with no gene match: 4. The sample here was peripheral blood, taken in a trial of Ad26.COV2.S vaccine versus placebo. The rearrangement joins TRBV5-4 to TRBJ1-1; 7 bases agree with TRBD1. The receptor was derived from a person between 18 and 65 years old who received the Ad26.COV2.S COVID-19 vaccine or a placebo. CDR3 sequence: CASSFDRAPEAFF. CDR3 nucleotide sequence: TGTGCCAGCAGCTTCGACAGGGCTCCTGAAGCTTTCTTT.